This TCR beta chain is drawn from a study of blood T cells in healthy people across ages. Broader study findings: The study found more naive CD4+ cells and higher diversity in long-lived than aged donors.

This clonotype has only a few counts. Its antigen is still unknown. Combining a sample-barcoded 5' primer with a J-beta primer mix, a second PCR ran for 7 to 11 cycles. TCRdb processed the 5' RACE reads anew with MiXCR; each CDR3 protein has one entry. The top ten clones hold about 32% of a sample with roughly 680,000 distinct CDR3 sequences, approximately 49% of them seen once. The TCR sequence derives from a woman aged 55-70 years in good health. The sample consisted of blood.

The CDR3 DNA follows: TGTGCCAGCAGCCCTGACAGATACAATGAGCAGTTCTTC. Translation: CASSPDRYNEQFF. The chain joins TRBV5-4 to TRBJ2-1, with D perhaps matching TRBD1 (5 bases). The ends were cut back, 4 bases at V and 4 bases at J, with 9 bases in the middle. The CDR3 is 13 residues long. Per germline, CDR1 SGHNT and CDR2 YYREEE (reference sequence). Full variable domain (missing parts from reference TRBV5-4 and TRBJ2-1): ETGVTQSPTHLIKTRGQQVTLRCSSQSGHNTVSWYQQALGQGPQFIFQYYREEENGRGNFPPRFSGLQFPNYSSELNVNALELDDSALYLCASSPDRYNEQFFGPGTRLTVL.